These T cell receptor beta chains were read from a single sample in a study of blood T cell repertoires in COVID-19. Profiled with immunoSEQ multiplex PCR; TCRdb holds only in-frame clones, not every one. The sample has under 170,000 clones, about four fifths seen once. Sequencing was carried out using peripheral blood. The receptor source for this set is a man in his 70s with acute or convalescent COVID-19. Each CDR3 is given with its conserved first and last residue. Not every row has a clone size; where given, it reads once, few, many or a size class.

>TRBV7-9|TRBJ2-7|.
CASSSGGRSSYEQYF
>TRBV5-4|TRBJ1-4|.
CASSSNRGRNEKLFF
>TRBV24-1|TRBJ2-1|.
CATSDSYGTSLFGNEQFF
>TRBV7-8|TRBJ2-1|.
CASSPDPSLEQFF
>TRBV28|TRBJ1-3|.
CASKWGTGVPSGNTIYF
>TRBV10-3|TRBJ1-1|once
CAIGGKTGGVNTEAFF
>TRBV28|TRBJ2-4|.
CASSFQKNIQYF
>TRBV15|TRBJ1-5|.
CATSKVAGASQPQHF
>TRBV7-2|TRBJ1-2|.
CASTGGLGYGYTF
>TRBV7-9|TRBJ1-1|.
CASSLQSVNTEAFF
>TRBV18|TRBJ2-7|.
CASSRSGLAGGSYEQYF
>TRBV6-1|TRBJ1-2|few
CASSERQGRWYGYTF
>TRBV3-1/TRBV3-2|TRBJ1-2|few
CASSHQGALYGYTF
>TRBV18|TRBJ2-7|.
CASSPQGADIYEQYF
>TRBV7-8|TRBJ1-5|.
CASTGGTYQPQHF
>TRBV19|TRBJ1-5|.
CASSIWTGYGNQPQHF
>TRBV18|TRBJ1-2|.
CASSLTGTGNPNYGYTF
>TRBV2|TRBJ2-7|.
CASSAGGLAGEGYEQYF
>TRBV2|TRBJ1-3|.
CASSDVGGSGNTIYF
>TRBV5-1|TRBJ2-3|once
CASSSGLDTQYF
>TRBV6-5|TRBJ2-6|.
CASRLDFGANVLTF
>TRBV24-1|TRBJ2-2|once
CATEGTVNTGELFF
>TRBV6-6|TRBJ1-5|.
CASGEGNQPQHF
>TRBV28|TRBJ1-5|.
CASSSGGTGNQPQHF
>TRBV24-1|TRBJ2-1|.
CATSPPGLAGNNEQFF
>TRBV27|TRBJ2-5|once
CASSLSPGLAGRETQYF
>TRBV29-1|TRBJ1-6|.
CSVSGGTENSPLHF
>TRBV18|TRBJ2-7|.
CASSETTGGAYEQYF